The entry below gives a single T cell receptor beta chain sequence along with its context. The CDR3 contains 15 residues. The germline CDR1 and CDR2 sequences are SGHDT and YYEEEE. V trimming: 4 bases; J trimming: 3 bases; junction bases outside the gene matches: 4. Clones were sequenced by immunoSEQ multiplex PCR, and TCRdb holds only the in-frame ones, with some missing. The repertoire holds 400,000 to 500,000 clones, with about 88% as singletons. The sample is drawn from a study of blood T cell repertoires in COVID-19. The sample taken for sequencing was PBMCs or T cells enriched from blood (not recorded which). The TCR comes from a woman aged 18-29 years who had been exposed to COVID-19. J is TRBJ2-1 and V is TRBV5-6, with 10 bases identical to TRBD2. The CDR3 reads CASSPSGGIYNEQFF. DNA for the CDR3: TGTGCCAGCAGCCCTAGCGGGGGAATCTACAATGAGCAGTTCTTC.